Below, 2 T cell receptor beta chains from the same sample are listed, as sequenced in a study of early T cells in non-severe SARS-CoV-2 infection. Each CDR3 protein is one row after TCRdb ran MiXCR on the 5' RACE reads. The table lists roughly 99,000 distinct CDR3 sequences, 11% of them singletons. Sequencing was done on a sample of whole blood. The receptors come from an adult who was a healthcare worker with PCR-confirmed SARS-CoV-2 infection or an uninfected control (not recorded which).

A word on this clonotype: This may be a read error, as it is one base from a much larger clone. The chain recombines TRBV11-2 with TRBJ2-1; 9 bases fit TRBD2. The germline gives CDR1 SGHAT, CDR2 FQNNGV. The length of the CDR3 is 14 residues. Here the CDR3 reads CASSSSGSYKEQFF. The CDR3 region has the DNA TGTGCCAGCAGCAGTAGCGGGAGCTACAAAGAGCAGTTCTTC. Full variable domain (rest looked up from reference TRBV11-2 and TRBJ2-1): EAGVAQSPRYKIIEKRQSVAFWCNPISGHATLYWYQQILGQGPKLLIQFQNNGVVDDSQLPKDRFSAERLKGVDSTLKIQPAKLEDSAVYLCASSSSGSYKEQFFGPGTRLTVL.

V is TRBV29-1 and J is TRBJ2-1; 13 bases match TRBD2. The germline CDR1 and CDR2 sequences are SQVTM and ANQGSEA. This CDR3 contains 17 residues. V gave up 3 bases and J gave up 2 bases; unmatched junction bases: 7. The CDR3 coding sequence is TGCAGCGTTGAGGGACTAGCGGGACACCGCGCCTACAATGAGCAGTTCTTC. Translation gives CSVEGLAGHRAYNEQFF.